A single sample is the source of the 13 T cell receptor beta chains below, sequenced in a study of T cells in Graves' hyperthyroidism and ophthalmopathy. RNA transcripts yielded amplified TCR beta CDR3 regions. Carried out on the TCR CDR3, a first-round RT-PCR used the HTBI primer set. TCRdb passed the multiplex PCR reads through MiXCR, listing each CDR3 protein once. The sample lists 600,000 to 800,000 distinct CDR3 sequences; 30% to 40% were seen once. Sequencing was done on a sample of blood. The receptor set was obtained from a woman between 40 and 50 years old with Graves' hyperthyroidism.

This clonotype occurred many times. This chain uses TRBV13 with TRBJ1-6; TRBD1 might be the D (6 bases). Per germline, CDR1 PRHDT and CDR2 FYEKMQ (reference sequence). The CDR3 runs 18 residues. Trimming stripped 5 bases from V and 6 bases from J, with 23 bases between. CDR3 DNA: TGTGCCAGCAGCGCCCAAGGACAGCAATTTTTACGTAATTCACCCCTCCACTTT. This codes for CASSAQGQQFLRNSPLHF.

This clonotype showed up many times. The chain carries TRBV6-1 and TRBJ2-7; tentatively, D is TRBD2 (5 bases). Germline loops: CDR1 MNHNS, CDR2 SASEGT. The CDR3 consists of 14 residues. V shed 8 bases and J shed 2 bases, with 16 bases lying between them. This chain's CDR3 is CASELDRPTYEQYF. The DNA for the CDR3 is TGTGCCAGCGAACTAGATCGCCCTACCTACGAGCAGTACTTC.

This clonotype has only a few counts. Relative to the germline gene, one junction end is altered; a read error may explain this. V and J are TRBV10-3 and TRBJ2-5; D uncertain. This CDR3 region has 14 residues. Germline values: CDR1 ENHRY, CDR2 SYGVKD. The CDR3 DNA reads TGTGCCAGCAGTTACCTTGGCGTGGCCAAGACCCAGTACTTC. The encoded protein is CASSYLGVAKTQYF.

The count of this clonotype is one. A junction end diverges from the germline sequence, so it may reflect a read error. The chain carries TRBV7-2 and TRBJ2-2; perhaps D is TRBD1 or TRBD2 (7 bases each). CDR1 and CDR2 (germline): SGHTA, FQGNSA. This CDR3 has 17 amino acids. The CDR3 bases are TGCGCCAGCAGCCAAGTATCGCAGGGGGAGGGGACCGGGGAGCTGTTTTTT. Its protein is CASSQVSQGEGTGELFF.

The rearrangement uses TRBV25-1 and TRBJ2-5; TRBD1 matches 9 bases. CDR1 is MGHDK and CDR2 is SYGVNS in the germline V gene. Trimming cost V 8 bases and J 5 bases; bases outside gene matches: 12. The CDR3 runs 15 residues. The CDR3 loop reads CASVGGQGGIETQYF. The CDR3 DNA is TGTGCCAGCGTTGGGGGACAGGGAGGAATTGAGACCCAGTACTTC.

This clonotype was counted a few times. The rearrangement joins TRBV11-2 to TRBJ1-1; D is undetermined. Trimming removed 1 base at V and 6 bases at J, with 12 bases between. The germline V gene encodes CDR1 SGHAT and CDR2 FQNNGV. The CDR3 runs to 14 residues. The CDR3 coding sequence is TGTGCCAGCAGCTTAGGGTGGGTAGTACCTGAAGCTTTCTTT. Encoded protein: CASSLGWVVPEAFF.

This clonotype was seen repeatedly, ten times or more. Relative to the germline gene, one junction end is altered; a read error may explain this. The V and J genes are TRBV7-7 and TRBJ2-5, with TRBD1 matching 10 bases. The CDR3 covers 15 residues. Germline values: CDR1 SSHAT, CDR2 FNYEAQ (reference sequence). CDR3 protein: CASSLERDRGETQYF. CDR3 nucleotides: TGTGCTAGCAGCTTAGAACGGGACAGGGGAGAGACCCAGTACTTC.

This clonotype came up many times. V is TRBV12-3 or TRBV12-4 and J is TRBJ1-5; D remains unclear. Trimming took 1 base from V and 11 from J, leaving 12 bases between them. The CDR3 is made up of 13 amino acids. The CDR3: CASSLGVGRAQHF. CDR3 DNA sequence: TGTGCCAGCAGTTTAGGGGTGGGGAGGGCCCAGCATTTT.

The rearrangement links TRBV7-2 to TRBJ2-7, with D perhaps TRBD1 or TRBD2 (5 bases each). Germline loops: CDR1 SGHTA, CDR2 FQGNSA. The CDR3 covers 14 residues. The V and J ends lost 5 bases and 1 base respectively, with 12 bases between them. The CDR3 here is CASSTGTTSYEQYF. For the CDR3, the DNA is TGTGCCAGCAGCACCGGGACGACTTCCTACGAGCAGTACTTC.

The chain combines TRBV29-1 with TRBJ1-2, with a tentative D call TRBD1 (5 bases). The V end was cut by 4 bases, the J end by 7 bases, with 31 bases between. Germline values: CDR1 SQVTM, CDR2 ANQGSEA. The CDR3 covers 18 residues. DNA for the CDR3: TGCAGCGTTGCCAGCAGTTTCCTCGGGACGAGGGGCTACGGTGGCTACACCTTC. Translating gives CSVASSFLGTRGYGGYTF. The full variable domain, with the rest looked up from reference TRBV29-1 and TRBJ1-2, is SAVISQKPSRDICQRGTSLTIQCQVDSQVTMMFWYRQQPGQSLTLIATANQGSEATYESGFVIDKFPISRPNLTFSTLTVSNMSPEDSSIYLCSVASSFLGTRGYGGYTFGSGTRLTVV.

Concerning this clonotype itself: Given a much more abundant clone one base away, this may be a read error. The rearrangement uses TRBV13 and TRBJ1-2; 8 bases align to TRBD1. This CDR3 is 14 amino acids long. Germline V gene sequence: CDR1 PRHDT, CDR2 FYEKMQ (reference sequence). Trimming cost V 6 bases and J 10 bases; bases outside gene matches: 13. In DNA form, the CDR3 reads TGTGCCAGCAGTTTCGGCAGGGGGCGAGGCGCCTACACCTTC. Translating it yields CASSFGRGRGAYTF.

There are a few counts of this clonotype. CDR3 bases: TGTGCCAGCGCAAACTGGGCCGGCTACGAGCAGTACTTC. Amino acids: CASANWAGYEQYF. V is TRBV28 and J is TRBJ2-7; the D is unclear. CDR1 is MDHEN, CDR2 SYDVKM, per germline. The V end lost 8 bases, the J end lost 3 bases, and 14 bases lay between the germline ends. This CDR3 region has 13 residues.

Ten or more counts support this clonotype. This CDR3 is CATTRTPGSPLHF. The CDR3, as DNA: TGTGCCACCACCCGGACACCAGGATCACCCCTCCACTTT. This sequence joins TRBV6-5 and TRBJ1-6; tentative D call: TRBD1 (5 bases). The CDR3 consists of 13 residues. V lost 10 bases and J 10 bases, leaving 17 bases between the germline ends. Germline V CDR1 and CDR2: MNHEY, SVGAGI.